These 6 T cell receptor beta chains were sequenced from one sample in a study of shared clonotypes between healthy human individuals. Positive CCR7 selection of CD45RO-negative cells yielded the naive CD8 cells, and terminally differentiated effector memory CD45RA+ cells were excluded. Measured with immunoSEQ multiplex PCR; TCRdb has only the in-frame clones, and not every one. The table records around 2,000,000 clones, about 95% of them present only once. Sequencing was carried out using naive CD8+ T cells sorted from blood. Receptors originate from a man aged 18 to 30 in good health.

V is TRBV13 and J is TRBJ1-4; 7 bases line up with TRBD1. The V and J ends lost 5 bases and 4 bases, in that order; junction bases with no gene match: 4. CDR3 length: 14 amino acids. Germline CDR1 PRHDT, CDR2 FYEKMQ (reference sequence). The CDR3 region is CASSPGQRNEKLFF. The CDR3 DNA reads TGTGCCAGCAGCCCGGGACAGCGTAATGAAAAACTGTTTTTT.

The rearrangement joins TRBV28 to TRBJ2-1; D gene ambiguous. Germline lookup yields CDR1 MDHEN and CDR2 SYDVKM. CDR3 length: 13 residues. The ends were cut back, 1 base at V and 2 bases at J, with 3 bases in the middle. The CDR3 protein is CASSLSPYNEQFF. The CDR3 DNA reads TGTGCCAGCAGTTTATCCCCCTACAATGAGCAGTTCTTC.

This clone came up many times. The V call is TRBV27, the J call TRBJ2-1, with TRBD2 matching over 8 bases. Trimming at V came to 3 bases and at J to 8 bases, leaving 6 bases not matched to a gene. Germline V gene data show CDR1 as MNHEY and CDR2 as SMNVEV (reference sequence). The length of the CDR3 is 14 residues. The CDR3 DNA follows: TGTGCCAGCAGTTTGGCGGGAGGATACGATGAGCAGTTCTTC. As protein: CASSLAGGYDEQFF.

The J gene is TRBJ2-7, the V gene TRBV5-1; D not resolved. V shed 1 base and J shed 3 bases, with 11 bases lying between them. Germline lookup yields CDR1 SGHRS and CDR2 YFSETQ. CDR3 size: 14 residues. The CDR3 loop reads CASSLFGGFYEQYF. The CDR3 DNA reads TGCGCCAGCAGCTTGTTCGGCGGTTTCTACGAGCAGTACTTC. Using reference TRBV5-1 and TRBJ2-7 for the parts outside the CDR3, the full variable domain is KAGVTQTPRYLIKTRGQQVTLSCSPISGHRSVSWYQQTPGQGLQFLFEYFSETQRNKGNFPGRFSGRQFSNSRSEMNVSTLELGDSALYLCASSLFGGFYEQYFGPGTRLTVT.

The chain joins TRBV9 to TRBJ1-2, with D unresolved. With 4 bases removed from V and 4 bases from J, the gap between germline ends came to 20 bases. Per germline, CDR1 SGDLS and CDR2 YYNGEE. This CDR3 spans 16 amino acids. The CDR3 nucleotides read TGTGCCAGCAGCCCACGGACCCTAGGAGGGTCCTATGGCTACACCTTC. Amino acids: CASSPRTLGGSYGYTF.

The V gene is TRBV5-4, the J gene TRBJ2-5; D may be TRBD2 (7 bases). CDR3 length equals 15 residues. V lost 2 bases, J lost 4 bases, and 15 bases lay in between. Per the germline V gene, CDR1 is SGHNT and CDR2 is YYREEE (reference sequence). Here the CDR3 DNA reads TGTGCCAGCAGCTTTCTGGCCGGGGGGCCAGAGACCCAGTACTTC. This codes for CASSFLAGGPETQYF.